This T cell receptor (beta chain) was sequenced during a study of blood T cell repertoires in COVID-19. Study summary: Specimens from acute and convalescent COVID-19 originated in the United States, Italy and Spain.

Seattle patient enrollment occurred during active infection, with longitudinal follow-up thereafter. This clone was detected only a few times. V was pared by 4 bases and J by 8 bases, with 13 bases between. This CDR3 contains 13 residues. Germline V gene sequence: CDR1 SGHDT, CDR2 YYEEEE. Profiled with immunoSEQ multiplex PCR; TCRdb holds only in-frame clones, not every one. The sample shows roughly 180,000 clones, approximately 80% of them seen only once. The gene calls are TRBV5-6 and TRBJ2-1; D gene uncertain. Input material: peripheral blood. The source is a woman between 40 and 55 years old with COVID-19, enrolled during active disease. CDR3 DNA sequence: TGTGCCAGCAGCCAGGTAGGATATCATGAGCAGTTCTTC. This translates into CASSQVGYHEQFF.